The TCR beta chain under discussion was sequenced for a study of long-term antiretroviral therapy in people with HIV. Germline V CDR1 and CDR2: LGHNA, YNFKEQ. V shed 4 bases and J 1 base; nucleotides not matched to a gene: 4. CDR3 length equals 15 residues. Runs used v3.0 of the immunoSEQ assay and were done at survey level. Sequencing was performed with immunoSEQ multiplex PCR; in TCRdb, only in-frame clones are kept and a portion is missing. The sample includes 20,000 to 25,000 clones, around four fifths of them seen just once. J is TRBJ2-5 and V is TRBV4-2; 9 bases align to TRBD1. The starting material was unsorted PBMCs, obtained 1.9 years after starting antiretroviral therapy. The origin of this receptor is a woman between 50 and 59 years old with HIV. CDR3 in amino acids: CASSLRDRAQETQYF. The CDR3 coding sequence is TGTGCCAGCAGCCTCCGGGACAGGGCCCAAGAGACCCAGTACTTC.